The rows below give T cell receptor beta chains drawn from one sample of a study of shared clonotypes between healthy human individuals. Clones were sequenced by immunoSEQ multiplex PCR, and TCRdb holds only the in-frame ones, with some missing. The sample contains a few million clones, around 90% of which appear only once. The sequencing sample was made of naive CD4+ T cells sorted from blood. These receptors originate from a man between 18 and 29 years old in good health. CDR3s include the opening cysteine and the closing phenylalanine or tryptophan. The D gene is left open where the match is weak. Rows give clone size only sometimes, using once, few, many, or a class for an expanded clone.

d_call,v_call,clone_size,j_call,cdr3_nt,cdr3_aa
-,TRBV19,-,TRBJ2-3,TGTGCCAGTAGTAGGGGAGGGGGGACAGATACGCAGTATTTT,CASSRGGGTDTQYF
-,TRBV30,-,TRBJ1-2,TGTGCCTGGAGGGCTACGGGGGCAACTAACTATGGCTACACCTTC,CAWRATGATNYGYTF
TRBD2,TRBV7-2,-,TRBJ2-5,TGTGCCAGCAGCCCAACTAGCGGTCGAGGCGGAGAGACCCAGTACTTC,CASSPTSGRGGETQYF
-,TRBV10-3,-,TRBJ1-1,TGTGCCACCTCCGCGGAGGTGATAGAAGCTTTCTTT,CATSAEVIEAFF
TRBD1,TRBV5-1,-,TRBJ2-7,TGCGCCAGCAGCCCTGCAGAGGGCAGGGGGAACGAGCAGTACTTC,CASSPAEGRGNEQYF
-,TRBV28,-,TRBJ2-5,TGTGCCAGCAGTTTGACCTTCCCGGAGACCCAGTACTTC,CASSLTFPETQYF
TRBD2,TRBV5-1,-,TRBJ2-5,TGCGCCAGCAGCTTGGCCAGCGGGGCGTACCAAGAGACCCAGTACTTC,CASSLASGAYQETQYF
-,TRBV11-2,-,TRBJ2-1,TGTGCCAGCAGCTGGGGAGGTGAGCAGTTCTTC,CASSWGGEQFF
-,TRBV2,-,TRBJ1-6,TGTGCCAGCGCCCCTGGACAGTCCTTCAATTCACCCCTCCACTTT,CASAPGQSFNSPLHF
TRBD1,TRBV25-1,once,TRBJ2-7,TGTGCCAGCAGTGAATTGGGACAGAGCTACGAGCAGTACTTC,CASSELGQSYEQYF
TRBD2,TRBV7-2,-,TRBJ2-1,TGTGCCAGCAGCTTAATAAGCGGGGGGGCCGGGAATGAGCAGTTCTTC,CASSLISGGAGNEQFF
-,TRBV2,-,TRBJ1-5,TGTGCCAGCAGTGAACGCGCGGAGATGTGGGCAGGTCAGCCCCAGCATTTT,CASSERAEMWAGQPQHF
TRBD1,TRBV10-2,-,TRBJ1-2,TGCGCCAGCAGTGAGCGGTCCGGGACAGGGAATGGCTACACCTTC,CASSERSGTGNGYTF
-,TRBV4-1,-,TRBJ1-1,TGCGCCAGCAGCCTCCCGGGCACTGAAGCTTTCTTT,CASSLPGTEAFF